This T cell receptor beta chain was recorded in a study of T cell repertoires in cytomegalovirus infection. Study findings and constraints: Within the response measured ex vivo, HLA-C-restricted CMV-specific TCR beta clonotypes were dominant.

Trimming removed 7 bases from V and 4 bases from J, with 26 bases in between. The CDR3 is made up of 18 amino acids. Germline assignment: CDR1 MNHEY and CDR2 SVGEGT. MiXCR was run by TCRdb on the reads, yielding one entry per CDR3 protein. The sample consists of approximately 500,000 distinct CDR3 sequences, more than 25% of them appearing once. To note about this clonotype: As yet, its antigen is unknown.

The V gene is TRBV6-2 or TRBV6-3, the J gene TRBJ1-5; a possible D gene is TRBD1 (6 bases). The sample taken for sequencing was PBMCs. This clonotype was sampled from a human donor in good health (CMV status not recorded). Some clones in this sample may be carry-over from other donors' samples. This chain's CDR3 is CASIPARTESTWNQPQHF. The CDR3 nucleotides are TGTGCCAGCATTCCCGCTCGGACAGAATCGACTTGGAATCAGCCCCAGCATTTT.